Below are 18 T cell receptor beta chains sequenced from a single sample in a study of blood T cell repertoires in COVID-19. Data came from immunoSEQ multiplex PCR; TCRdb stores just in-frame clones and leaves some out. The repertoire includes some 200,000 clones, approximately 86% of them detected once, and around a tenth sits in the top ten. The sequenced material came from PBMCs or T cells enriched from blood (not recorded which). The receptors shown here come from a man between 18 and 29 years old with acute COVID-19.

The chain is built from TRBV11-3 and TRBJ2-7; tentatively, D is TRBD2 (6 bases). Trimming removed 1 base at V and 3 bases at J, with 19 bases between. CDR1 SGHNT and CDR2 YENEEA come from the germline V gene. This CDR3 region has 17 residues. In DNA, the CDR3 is TGTGCCAGCAGCTTAGGGTTGGCAGGGATGGACTACTACGAGCAGTACTTC. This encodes CASSLGLAGMDYYEQYF.

CDR3 DNA: TGTGCCAGCAGCTTAGGATACAGGGGGGCTTCCTACGAGCAGTACTTC. Amino acids: CASSLGYRGASYEQYF. The chain links TRBV7-2 to TRBJ2-7, with 8 positions matching TRBD1. CDR3 length equals 16 residues. Germline assignment: CDR1 SGHTA and CDR2 FQGNSA. The junction had 6 bases not matched to a gene; V was cut back by 1 base and J by 1 base.

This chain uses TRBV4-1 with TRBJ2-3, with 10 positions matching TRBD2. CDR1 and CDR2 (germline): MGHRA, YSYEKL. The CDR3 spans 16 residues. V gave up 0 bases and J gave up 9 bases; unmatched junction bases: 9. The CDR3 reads CASSQDVSSGSRTQYF. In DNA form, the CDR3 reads TGCGCCAGCAGCCAAGATGTCTCTAGCGGGAGTCGAACGCAGTATTTT.

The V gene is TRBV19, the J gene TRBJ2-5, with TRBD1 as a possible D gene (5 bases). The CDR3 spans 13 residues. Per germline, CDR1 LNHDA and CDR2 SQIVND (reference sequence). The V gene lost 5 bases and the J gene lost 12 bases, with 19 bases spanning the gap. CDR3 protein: CASSQGRVESEYF. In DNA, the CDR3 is TGTGCCAGTAGTCAGGGTCGAGTAGAATCGGAGTACTTC.

The CDR3 sequence is CASSGEGGSYNEQFF. The DNA for the CDR3 is TGTGCCAGCAGTGGGGAGGGAGGCTCCTACAATGAGCAGTTCTTC. The V gene is TRBV6-4, the J gene TRBJ2-1, with 7 bases matching TRBD2. Germline values: CDR1 MRHNA, CDR2 SNTAGT. Trimming cost V 4 bases and J 0 bases; bases outside gene matches: 3. The CDR3 runs 15 residues.

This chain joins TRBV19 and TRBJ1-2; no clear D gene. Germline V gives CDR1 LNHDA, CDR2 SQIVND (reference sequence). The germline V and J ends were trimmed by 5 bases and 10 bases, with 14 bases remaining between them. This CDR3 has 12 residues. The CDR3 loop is CASSYTSDSYTF. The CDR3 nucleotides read TGTGCCAGTAGTTATACGTCTGACTCCTACACCTTC.

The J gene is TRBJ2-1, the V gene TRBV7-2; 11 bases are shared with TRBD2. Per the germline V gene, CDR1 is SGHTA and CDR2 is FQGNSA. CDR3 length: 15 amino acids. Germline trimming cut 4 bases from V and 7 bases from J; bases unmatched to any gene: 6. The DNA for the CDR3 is TGTGCCAGCAGCTCCTTAGCGGGAGGGGCTAATGAGCAGTTCTTC. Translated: CASSSLAGGANEQFF.

CDR3 nucleotide sequence: TGCGCCAGCAGCCCCCAGGGACAGGTGAGGGGCTACACCTTC. Amino acid sequence: CASSPQGQVRGYTF. This chain links TRBV4-1 with TRBJ1-2, with 8 bases identical to TRBD1. V lost 4 bases to trimming and J lost 8 bases; unmatched junction nucleotides: 9. Germline V gene data show CDR1 as MGHRA and CDR2 as YSYEKL. This CDR3 region has 14 residues.

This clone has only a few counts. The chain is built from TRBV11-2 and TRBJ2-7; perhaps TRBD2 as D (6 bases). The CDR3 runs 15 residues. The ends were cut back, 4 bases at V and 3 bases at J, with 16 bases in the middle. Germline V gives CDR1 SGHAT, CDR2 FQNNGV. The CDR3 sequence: CASSSTTGLNYEQYF. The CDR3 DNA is TGTGCCAGCAGCTCAACGACGGGACTCAACTACGAGCAGTACTTC.

The CDR3 spells CASSLAGGFTTEAFF. The CDR3 bases are TGTGCCAGCAGCTTAGCCGGGGGGTTTACCACTGAAGCTTTCTTT. V and J are TRBV11-2 and TRBJ1-1; D is possibly TRBD1 (5 bases). Per germline, CDR1 SGHAT and CDR2 FQNNGV. There are 15 residues in the CDR3. The V and J ends lost 1 base and 4 bases respectively, with 13 bases between them.

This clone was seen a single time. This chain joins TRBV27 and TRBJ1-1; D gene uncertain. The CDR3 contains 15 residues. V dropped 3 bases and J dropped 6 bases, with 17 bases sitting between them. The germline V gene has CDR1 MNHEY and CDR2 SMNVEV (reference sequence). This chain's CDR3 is CASSLTPQVGAEAFF. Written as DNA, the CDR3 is TGTGCCAGCAGTTTGACCCCTCAAGTGGGCGCTGAAGCTTTCTTT.

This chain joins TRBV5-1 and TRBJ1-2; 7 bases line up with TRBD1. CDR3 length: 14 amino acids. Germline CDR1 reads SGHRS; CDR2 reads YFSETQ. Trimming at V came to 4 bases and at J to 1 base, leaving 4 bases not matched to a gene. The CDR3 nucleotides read TGCGCCAGCAGCATCCAGGGGGGTAACTATGGCTACACCTTC. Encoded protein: CASSIQGGNYGYTF.

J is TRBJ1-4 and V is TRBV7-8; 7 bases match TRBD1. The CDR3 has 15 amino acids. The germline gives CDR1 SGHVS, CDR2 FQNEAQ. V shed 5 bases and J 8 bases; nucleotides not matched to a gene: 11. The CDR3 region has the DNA TGTGCCAGCAGCAACTGGGGCACAGGGGTAGAAAAACTGTTTTTT. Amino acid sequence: CASSNWGTGVEKLFF.

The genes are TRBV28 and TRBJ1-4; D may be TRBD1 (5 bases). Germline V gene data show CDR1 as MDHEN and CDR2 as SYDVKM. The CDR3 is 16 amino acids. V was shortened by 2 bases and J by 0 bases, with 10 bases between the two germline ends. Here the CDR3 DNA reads TGTGCCAGCAGTTTAGGCACGGGGGCAACTAATGAAAAACTGTTTTTT. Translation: CASSLGTGATNEKLFF.

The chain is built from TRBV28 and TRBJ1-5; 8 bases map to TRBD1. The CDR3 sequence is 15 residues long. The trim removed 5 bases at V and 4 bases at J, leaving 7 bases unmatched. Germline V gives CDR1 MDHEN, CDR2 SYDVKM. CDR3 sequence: CASSETGTGNQPQHF. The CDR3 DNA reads TGTGCCAGCAGTGAAACCGGGACAGGTAATCAGCCCCAGCATTTT.

The CDR3 sequence is CASSLGAGGNQPQHF. The CDR3 DNA reads TGCGCCAGCAGCTTGGGCGCAGGGGGCAATCAGCCCCAGCATTTT. This chain connects TRBV5-1 to TRBJ1-5; tentative D call: TRBD1 (6 bases). Looked up from germline, CDR1 is SGHRS and CDR2 is YFSETQ. This CDR3 region has 15 residues. Trimming took off 0 bases at V and 2 bases at J, with 9 bases between the two ends.

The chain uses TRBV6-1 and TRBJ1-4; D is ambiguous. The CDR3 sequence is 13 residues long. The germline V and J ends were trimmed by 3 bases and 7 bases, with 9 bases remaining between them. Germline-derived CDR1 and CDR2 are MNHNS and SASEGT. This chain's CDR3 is CASSDSYIEKLFF. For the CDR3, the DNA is TGTGCCAGCAGTGATTCTTATATTGAAAAACTGTTTTTT.

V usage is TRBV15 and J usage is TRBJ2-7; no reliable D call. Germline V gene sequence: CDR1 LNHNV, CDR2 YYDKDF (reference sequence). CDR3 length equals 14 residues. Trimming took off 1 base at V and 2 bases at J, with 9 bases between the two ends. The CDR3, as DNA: TGTGCCACCAGCAGAGCATACGGAGCCTACGAGCAGTACTTC. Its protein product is CATSRAYGAYEQYF. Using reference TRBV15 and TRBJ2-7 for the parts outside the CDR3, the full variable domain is DAMVIQNPRYQVTQFGKPVTLSCSQTLNHNVMYWYQQKSSQAPKLLFHYYDKDFNNEADTPDNFQSRRPNTSFCFLDIRSPGLGDTAMYLCATSRAYGAYEQYFGPGTRLTVT.